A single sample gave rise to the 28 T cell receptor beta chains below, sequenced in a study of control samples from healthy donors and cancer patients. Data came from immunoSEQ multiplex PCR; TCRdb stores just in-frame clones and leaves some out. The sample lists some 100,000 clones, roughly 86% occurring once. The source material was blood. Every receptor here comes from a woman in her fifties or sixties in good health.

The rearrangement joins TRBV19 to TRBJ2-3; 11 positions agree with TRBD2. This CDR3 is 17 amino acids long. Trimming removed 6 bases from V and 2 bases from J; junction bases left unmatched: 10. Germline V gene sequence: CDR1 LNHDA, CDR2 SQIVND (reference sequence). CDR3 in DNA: TGTGCCAGTAGACCCCGGACTAGCGGGCCTTTCACAGATACGCAGTATTTT. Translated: CASRPRTSGPFTDTQYF.

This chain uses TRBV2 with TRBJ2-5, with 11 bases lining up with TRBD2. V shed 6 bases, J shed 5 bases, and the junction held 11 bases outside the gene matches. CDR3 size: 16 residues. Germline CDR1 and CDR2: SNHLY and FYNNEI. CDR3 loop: CASRGTSGSRGETQYF. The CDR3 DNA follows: TGTGCCAGCAGGGGTACTAGCGGGAGCAGGGGGGAGACCCAGTACTTC. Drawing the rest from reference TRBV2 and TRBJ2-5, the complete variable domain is EPEVTQTPSHQVTQMGQEVILRCVPISNHLYFYWYRQILGQKVEFLVSFYNNEISEKSEIFDDQFSVERPDGSNFTLKIRSTKLEDSAMYFCASRGTSGSRGETQYFGPGTRLLVL.

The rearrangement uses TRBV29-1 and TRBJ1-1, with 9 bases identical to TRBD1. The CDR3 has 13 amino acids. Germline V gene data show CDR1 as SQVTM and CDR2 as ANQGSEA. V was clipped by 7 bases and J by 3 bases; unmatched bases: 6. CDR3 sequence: CSAQTGGDTEAFF. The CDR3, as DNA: TGCAGCGCTCAGACAGGGGGGGACACTGAAGCTTTCTTT.

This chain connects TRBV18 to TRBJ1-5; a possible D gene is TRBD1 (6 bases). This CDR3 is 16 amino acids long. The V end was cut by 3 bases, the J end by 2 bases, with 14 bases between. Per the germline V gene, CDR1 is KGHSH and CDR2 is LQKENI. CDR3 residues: CASSPLQGWGNQPQHF. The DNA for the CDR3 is TGTGCCAGCTCACCCTTACAGGGTTGGGGCAATCAGCCCCAGCATTTT.

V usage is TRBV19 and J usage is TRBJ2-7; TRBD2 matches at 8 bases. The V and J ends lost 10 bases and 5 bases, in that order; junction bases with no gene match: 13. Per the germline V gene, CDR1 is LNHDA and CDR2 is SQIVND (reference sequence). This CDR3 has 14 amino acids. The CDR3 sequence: CATGPGLVPNEQYF. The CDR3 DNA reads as TGTGCCACCGGACCGGGACTAGTGCCTAACGAGCAGTACTTC.

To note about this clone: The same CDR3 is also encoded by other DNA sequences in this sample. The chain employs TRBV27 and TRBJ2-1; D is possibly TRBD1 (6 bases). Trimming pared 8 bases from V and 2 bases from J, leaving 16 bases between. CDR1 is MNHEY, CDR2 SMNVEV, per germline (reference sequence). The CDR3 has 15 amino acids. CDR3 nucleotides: TGTGCCAGCCGAACCGGGACACAAGCCTACAATGAGCAGTTCTTC. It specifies CASRTGTQAYNEQFF.

The CDR3 DNA reads TGTGCCAGCAGCTTAGCGGGGGCGCAAAATCAGCCCCAGCATTTT. It translates to CASSLAGAQNQPQHF. The genes are TRBV11-2 and TRBJ1-5; D is possibly TRBD1 (6 bases). V gave up 1 base and J gave up 4 bases, with 11 bases separating them. The CDR3 contains 15 residues. Germline CDR1 reads SGHAT; CDR2 reads FQNNGV.

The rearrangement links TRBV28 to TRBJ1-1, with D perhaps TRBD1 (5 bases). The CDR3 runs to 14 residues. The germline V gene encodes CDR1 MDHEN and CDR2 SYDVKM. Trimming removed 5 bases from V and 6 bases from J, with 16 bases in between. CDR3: CASSLDTGGAEAFF. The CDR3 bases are TGTGCCAGCAGTCTAGACACGGGGGGGGCTGAAGCTTTCTTT.

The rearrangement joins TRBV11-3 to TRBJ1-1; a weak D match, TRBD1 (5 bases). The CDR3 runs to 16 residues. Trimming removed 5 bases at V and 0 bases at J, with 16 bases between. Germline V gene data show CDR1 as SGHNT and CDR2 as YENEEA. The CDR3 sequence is CASSPFRGGMNTEAFF. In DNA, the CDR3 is TGTGCCAGCAGCCCCTTCCGGGGGGGAATGAACACTGAAGCTTTCTTT.

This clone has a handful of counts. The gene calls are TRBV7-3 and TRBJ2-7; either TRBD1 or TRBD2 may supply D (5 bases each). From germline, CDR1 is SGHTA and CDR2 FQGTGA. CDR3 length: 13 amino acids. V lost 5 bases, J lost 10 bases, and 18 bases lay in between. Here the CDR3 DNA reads TGTGCCAGCAGCAAATCAAAGAGGGGTTTTCAGTACTTC. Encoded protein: CASSKSKRGFQYF.

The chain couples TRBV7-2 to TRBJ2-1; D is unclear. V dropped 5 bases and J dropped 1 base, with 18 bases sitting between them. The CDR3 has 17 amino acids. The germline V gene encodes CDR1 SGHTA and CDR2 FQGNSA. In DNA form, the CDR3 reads TGTGCCAGCAGCCCGGCCAATGTACGGAGATCCTACAATGAGCAGTTCTTC. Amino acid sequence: CASSPANVRRSYNEQFF.

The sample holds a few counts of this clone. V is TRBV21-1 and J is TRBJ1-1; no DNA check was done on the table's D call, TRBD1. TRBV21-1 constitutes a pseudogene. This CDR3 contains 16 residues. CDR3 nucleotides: TGTGCCAGCAGCACAACAGGGGGGGAGTCGAACACTGAAGCTTTCTTT. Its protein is CASSTTGGESNTEAFF.

The chain's CDR3 is CASSPSPRRRNPYEQYF. The DNA for the CDR3 is TGTGCCAGCAGCCCCAGCCCCCGCAGAAGGAATCCCTACGAGCAGTACTTC. The chain links TRBV6-2 or TRBV6-3 to TRBJ2-7, with D unresolved. The CDR3 runs to 17 residues. V lost 6 bases and J 2 bases, leaving 23 bases between the germline ends. The germline V gene encodes CDR1 MNHEY and CDR2 SVGEGT.

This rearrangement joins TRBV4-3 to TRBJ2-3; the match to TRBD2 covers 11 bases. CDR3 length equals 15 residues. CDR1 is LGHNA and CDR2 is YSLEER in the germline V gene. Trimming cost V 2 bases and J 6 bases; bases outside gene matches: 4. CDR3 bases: TGCGCCAGCAGCCAAATGGGACTAGCGGTGGATACGCAGTATTTT. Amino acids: CASSQMGLAVDTQYF.

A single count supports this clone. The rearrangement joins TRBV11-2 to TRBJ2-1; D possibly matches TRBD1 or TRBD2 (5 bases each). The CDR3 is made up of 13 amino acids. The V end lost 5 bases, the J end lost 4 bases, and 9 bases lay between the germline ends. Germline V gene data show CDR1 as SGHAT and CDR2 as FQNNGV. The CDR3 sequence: CASSPGPYNEQFF. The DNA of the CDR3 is TGTGCCAGCAGCCCGGGGCCTTACAATGAGCAGTTCTTC.

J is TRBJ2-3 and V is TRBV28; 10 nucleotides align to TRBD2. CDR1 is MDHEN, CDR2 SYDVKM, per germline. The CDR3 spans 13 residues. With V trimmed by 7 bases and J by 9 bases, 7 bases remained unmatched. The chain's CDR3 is CASTLAGVNTQYF. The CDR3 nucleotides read TGTGCCAGCACCCTAGCGGGAGTTAACACGCAGTATTTT.

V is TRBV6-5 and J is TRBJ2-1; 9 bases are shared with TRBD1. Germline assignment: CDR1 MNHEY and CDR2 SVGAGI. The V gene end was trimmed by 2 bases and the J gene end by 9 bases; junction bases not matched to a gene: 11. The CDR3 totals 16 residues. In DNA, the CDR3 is TGTGCCAGCAGTTACGGCTGGGGGACAGGGTCGAGTGAGCAGTTCTTC. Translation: CASSYGWGTGSSEQFF.

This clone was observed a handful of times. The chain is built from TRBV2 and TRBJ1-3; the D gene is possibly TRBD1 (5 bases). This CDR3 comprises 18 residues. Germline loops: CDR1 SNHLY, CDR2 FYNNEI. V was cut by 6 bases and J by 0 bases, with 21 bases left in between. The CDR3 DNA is TGTGCCAGCAGATCAGGGTGGTGGGACCCAAGCTCTGGAAACACCATATATTTT. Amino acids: CASRSGWWDPSSGNTIYF.

Here the CDR3 DNA reads TGTGCCAGCAGGCGGGATACTCGGCAAGGCGGTGGTGGCTACACCTTC. It yields the protein CASRRDTRQGGGGYTF. This chain links TRBV2 with TRBJ1-2, with D unresolved. CDR1 and CDR2 from the germline V gene are SNHLY and FYNNEI. The CDR3 runs 16 residues. Trimming shortened V by 6 bases and J by 7 bases, and 24 bases separated the two germline ends.

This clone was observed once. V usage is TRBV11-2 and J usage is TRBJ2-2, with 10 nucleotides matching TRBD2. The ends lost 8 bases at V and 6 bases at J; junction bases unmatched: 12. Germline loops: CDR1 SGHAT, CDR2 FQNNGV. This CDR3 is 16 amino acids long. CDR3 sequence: CASHRAGGNVAGELFF. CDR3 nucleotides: TGTGCCAGCCATCGAGCGGGGGGGAATGTCGCCGGGGAGCTGTTTTTT.

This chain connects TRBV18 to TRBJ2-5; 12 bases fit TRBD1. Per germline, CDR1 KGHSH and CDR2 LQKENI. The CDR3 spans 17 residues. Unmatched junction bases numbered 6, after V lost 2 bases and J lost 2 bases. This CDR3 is CASSPSTGQGAQETQYF. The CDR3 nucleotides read TGTGCCAGCTCACCAAGTACGGGACAGGGGGCTCAAGAGACCCAGTACTTC.

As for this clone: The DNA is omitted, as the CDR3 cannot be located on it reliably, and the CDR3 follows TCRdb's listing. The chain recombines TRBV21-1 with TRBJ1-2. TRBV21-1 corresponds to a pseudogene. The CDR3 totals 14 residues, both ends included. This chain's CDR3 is CASSNVGPGTSYTF.

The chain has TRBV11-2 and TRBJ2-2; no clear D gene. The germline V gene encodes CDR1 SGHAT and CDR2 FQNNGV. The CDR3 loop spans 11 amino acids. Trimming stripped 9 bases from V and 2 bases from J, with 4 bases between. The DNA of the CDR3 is TGTGCCAGTTCAAACACCGGGGAGCTGTTTTTT. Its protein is CASSNTGELFF.

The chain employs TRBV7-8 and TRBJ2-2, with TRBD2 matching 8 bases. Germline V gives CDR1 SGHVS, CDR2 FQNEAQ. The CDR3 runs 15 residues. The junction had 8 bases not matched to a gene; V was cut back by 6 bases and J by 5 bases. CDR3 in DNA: TGTGCCAGCAGTGAGAGCGGGAGTTGGACCGGGGAGCTGTTTTTT. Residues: CASSESGSWTGELFF.

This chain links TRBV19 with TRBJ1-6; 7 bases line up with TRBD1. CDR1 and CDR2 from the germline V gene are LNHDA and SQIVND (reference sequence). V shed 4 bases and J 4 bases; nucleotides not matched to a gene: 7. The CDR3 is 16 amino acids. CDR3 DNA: TGTGCCAGTAGTACCCGAGTGACAGGGTATAATTCACCCCTCCACTTT. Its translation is CASSTRVTGYNSPLHF.

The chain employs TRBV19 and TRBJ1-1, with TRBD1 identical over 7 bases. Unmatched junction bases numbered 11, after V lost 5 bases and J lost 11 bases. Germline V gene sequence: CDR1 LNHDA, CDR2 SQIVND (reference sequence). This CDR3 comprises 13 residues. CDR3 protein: CASSETGSERAFF. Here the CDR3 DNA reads TGTGCCAGTAGTGAGACAGGGTCGGAGCGGGCTTTCTTT.

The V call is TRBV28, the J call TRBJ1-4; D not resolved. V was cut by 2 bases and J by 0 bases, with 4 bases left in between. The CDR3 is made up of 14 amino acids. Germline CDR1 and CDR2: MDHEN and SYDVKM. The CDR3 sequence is CASSLMATNEKLFF. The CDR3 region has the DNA TGTGCCAGCAGTTTAATGGCAACTAATGAAAAACTGTTTTTT.

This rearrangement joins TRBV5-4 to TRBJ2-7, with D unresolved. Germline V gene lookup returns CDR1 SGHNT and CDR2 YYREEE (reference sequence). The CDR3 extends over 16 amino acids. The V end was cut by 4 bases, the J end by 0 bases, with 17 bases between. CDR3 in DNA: TGTGCCAGCAGCCGCGACCGGGTTTCCGCCTCCTACGAGCAGTACTTC. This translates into CASSRDRVSASYEQYF.